The T cell receptor (beta chain) under discussion was sequenced for a study of cytomegalovirus exposure and HLA in healthy donors. The wider study: From donors who were HLA-typed, an early data release held 81 million or so unique TCRs. Study results and limitations: The authors assumed roughly uniform sequencing depth across donors for presence/absence analyses.

PCR was performed using 60 Vbeta and 13 Jbeta primers. Measured with immunoSEQ multiplex PCR; TCRdb has only the in-frame clones, and not every one. There are around 200,000 clones in the sample; approximately 80% occur only once, and 1.2% lies in the top ten. CDR3 length: 15 residues. The germline gives CDR1 SGHRS, CDR2 YFSETQ. V gave up 5 bases and J gave up 0 bases; unmatched junction bases: 4. Concerning this clone: What it binds is unknown.

Material: PBMCs. The genes are TRBV5-1 and TRBJ2-3, with 9 nucleotides matching TRBD2. The receptor was derived from a girl aged 2-10 years in good health and CMV-seropositive. CDR3 region: CASRLAGASTDTQYF. In DNA form, the CDR3 reads TGCGCCAGCAGATTAGCGGGAGCGAGCACAGATACGCAGTATTTT. Supplemented by reference TRBV5-1 and TRBJ2-3, the full variable domain reads KAGVTQTPRYLIKTRGQQVTLSCSPISGHRSVSWYQQTPGQGLQFLFEYFSETQRNKGNFPGRFSGRQFSNSRSEMNVSTLELGDSALYLCASRLAGASTDTQYFGPGTRLTVL.